Listed here is a single TCR beta chain. Antigen unknown. This specimen belongs to a study of T cell responses to AZD1222 COVID-19 vaccine. General study results and limits: Within unmutated variant regions lay the reported targets of nearly half of spike-specific TCRs. Clonal diversity was possibly underestimated; the donors were predominantly white British and more often female. Increases in Spike-specific TCR breadth and depth were seen after two AZD1222 doses. Among AZD1222 vaccinees, only 6 or 7 were seropositive at baseline.

The CDR3 runs 17 residues. Germline lookup yields CDR1 SGHTA and CDR2 FQGNSA. The V segment lost 6 bases and the J segment 6 bases; nucleotides outside the gene matches: 16. TCRdb's copy holds only in-frame clones and misses some; the assay was immunoSEQ multiplex PCR. The sample records about 150,000 clones, 70% to 90% being singletons. This sequence originates from an adult in good health. Specimen: peripheral blood, collected on day 0 of AZD1222 vaccination. This sequence joins TRBV7-2 and TRBJ2-4, with 8 bases identical to TRBD2. For the CDR3, the DNA is TGTGCCAGCAGTCCCACCGGGGGGGTTACCTGGGGAAACATTCAGTACTTC. Its translation: CASSPTGGVTWGNIQYF. The full variable domain, completed using reference TRBV7-2 and TRBJ2-4, is GAGVSQSPSNKVTEKGKDVELRCDPISGHTALYWYRQSLGQGLEFLIYFQGNSAPDKSGLPSDRFSAERTGGSVSTLTIQRTQQEDSAVYLCASSPTGGVTWGNIQYFGAGTRLSVL.